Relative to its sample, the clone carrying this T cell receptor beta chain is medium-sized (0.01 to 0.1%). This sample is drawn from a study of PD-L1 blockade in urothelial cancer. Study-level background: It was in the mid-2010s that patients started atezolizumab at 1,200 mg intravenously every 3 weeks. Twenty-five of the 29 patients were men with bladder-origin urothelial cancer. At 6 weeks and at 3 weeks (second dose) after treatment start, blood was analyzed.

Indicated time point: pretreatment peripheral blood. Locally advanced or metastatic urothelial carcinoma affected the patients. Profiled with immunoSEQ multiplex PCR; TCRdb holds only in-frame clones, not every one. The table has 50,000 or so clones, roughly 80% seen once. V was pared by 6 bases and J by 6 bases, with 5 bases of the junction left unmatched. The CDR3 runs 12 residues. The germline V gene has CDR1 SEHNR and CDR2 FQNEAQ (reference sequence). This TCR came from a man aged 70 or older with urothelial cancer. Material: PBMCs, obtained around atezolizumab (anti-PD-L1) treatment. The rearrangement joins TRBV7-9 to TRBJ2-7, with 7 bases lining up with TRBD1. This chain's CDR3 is CASSRQGLEQYF. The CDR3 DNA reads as TGTGCCAGCAGTCGACAGGGCCTCGAGCAGTACTTC.